The sample holds a few counts of the clone carrying this TCR beta chain. Its antigen remains unknown. Germline V gene data show CDR1 as DFQATT and CDR2 as SNEGSKA (reference sequence). The V segment lost 2 bases and the J segment 0 bases; nucleotides outside the gene matches: 4. The CDR3 is made up of 16 amino acids. TCRdb fed the reads into MiXCR, producing one record per CDR3 protein. The data show around 280,000 distinct CDR3 sequences, approximately 8.9% seen once. The sample originates from a study of T cell repertoires in cytomegalovirus infection. Whole-study context: Matching HLA type and CMV infection were both indicated by public TCR beta signatures. Study-level findings and limits: HLA-C-restricted, CMV-specific TCR beta clonotypes were dominant ex vivo. Cumulative public TCR beta family frequency identified CMV carriers with the relevant HLA.

The sequenced material came from PBMCs. The receptor's source is a human donor in good health (CMV status not recorded). Some clones in this sample may be carry-over from other donors' samples. The chain uses TRBV20-1 and TRBJ1-1, with 12 bases matching TRBD1. CDR3 in amino acids: CSARMGQGAVNTEAFF. The CDR3 bases are TGCAGTGCTAGAATGGGACAGGGGGCGGTGAACACTGAAGCTTTCTTT.